A selection of T cell receptor beta chains follows, all from one sample in a study of Tregs in tolerant kidney transplant recipients. Sequencing used immunoSEQ multiplex PCR; TCRdb keeps in-frame clones, though not all of them. The table lists about 110,000 clones, roughly 90% of them singletons, with around 0.35% in the top ten. Sample: CD4+ T cells from blood, taken before the transplant. The receptors stem from a human donor who received a combined kidney and bone marrow transplant. Each CDR3 is given with its conserved first and last residue. The D gene is left open where the match is weak. A clone size is listed for some rows: how often the clone was seen (once, few, many), or a class if it is expanded.

clone size: -
J gene: TRBJ2-1
V gene: TRBV6-5
D gene: TRBD2
CDR3 protein: CASSYLAGGLWNEQFF
CDR3 DNA: TGTGCCAGCAGTTATTTAGCGGGAGGGCTATGGAATGAGCAGTTCTTC

clone size: -
J gene: TRBJ2-3
V gene: TRBV6-5
D gene: -
CDR3 protein: CASSRSGDTQYF
CDR3 DNA: TGTGCCAGCAGCCGTAGCGGAGATACGCAGTATTTT

clone size: -
J gene: TRBJ1-5
V gene: TRBV6-6
D gene: -
CDR3 protein: CASRRGIEPQHF
CDR3 DNA: TGTGCCAGCAGGAGGGGGATAGAGCCCCAGCATTTT

clone size: once
J gene: TRBJ1-2
V gene: TRBV27
D gene: TRBD1
CDR3 protein: CASSQQGGYGYTF
CDR3 DNA: TGTGCCAGCAGCCAACAGGGGGGCTATGGCTACACCTTC

clone size: once
J gene: TRBJ2-5
V gene: TRBV6-1
D gene: -
CDR3 protein: CASSFGVSGETQYF
CDR3 DNA: TGTGCCAGCAGCTTCGGGGTGAGCGGTGAGACCCAGTACTTC

clone size: -
J gene: TRBJ2-7
V gene: TRBV5-1
D gene: TRBD2
CDR3 protein: CASSLDRLLLRGATYEQYF
CDR3 DNA: TGCGCCAGCAGCTTGGACCGATTGCTCCTGCGGGGGGCGACATACGAGCAGTACTTC

clone size: once
J gene: TRBJ2-1
V gene: TRBV9
D gene: TRBD1
CDR3 protein: CASSIRTGEFEQFF
CDR3 DNA: TGTGCCAGCAGCATCCGGACAGGGGAGTTTGAGCAGTTCTTC

clone size: few
J gene: TRBJ1-2
V gene: TRBV27
D gene: -
CDR3 protein: CASSPLHRPLGYTF
CDR3 DNA: TGTGCCAGCAGCCCGTTACACCGCCCGCTTGGCTACACCTTC

clone size: -
J gene: TRBJ1-2
V gene: TRBV9
D gene: -
CDR3 protein: CASSVRGTGLYGYTF
CDR3 DNA: TGTGCCAGCAGCGTTCGGGGTACGGGACTCTATGGCTACACCTTC

clone size: -
J gene: TRBJ1-5
V gene: TRBV21-1
D gene: -
CDR3 protein: CASSPRTVNQPQHF
CDR3 DNA: TGTGCCAGCAGCCCACGGACAGTAAATCAGCCCCAGCATTTT

clone size: -
J gene: TRBJ2-1
V gene: TRBV28
D gene: TRBD2
CDR3 protein: CATGRESIYNEQFF
CDR3 DNA: TGTGCCACGGGGAGGGAGTCCATCTACAATGAGCAGTTCTTC

clone size: -
J gene: TRBJ1-2
V gene: TRBV27
D gene: -
CDR3 protein: CASGWTVGNYGYTF
CDR3 DNA: TGTGCCAGCGGATGGACAGTTGGTAACTATGGCTACACCTTC

clone size: -
J gene: TRBJ1-5
V gene: TRBV7-9
D gene: TRBD1
CDR3 protein: CASSEYGQGKGQPQHF
CDR3 DNA: TGTGCCAGCAGCGAATACGGACAGGGTAAGGGTCAGCCCCAGCATTTT

clone size: -
J gene: TRBJ2-7
V gene: TRBV28
D gene: TRBD1
CDR3 protein: CASSLPGQRSYEQYF
CDR3 DNA: TGTGCCAGCAGTTTGCCGGGACAGCGAAGCTACGAGCAGTACTTC

clone size: -
J gene: TRBJ2-7
V gene: TRBV5-1
D gene: TRBD2
CDR3 protein: CASSLAASGAKVEQYF
CDR3 DNA: TGCGCCAGCAGCTTGGCGGCTAGCGGGGCAAAGGTCGAGCAGTACTTC

clone size: -
J gene: TRBJ2-1
V gene: TRBV7-8
D gene: TRBD2
CDR3 protein: CASSLEVAGNEQFF
CDR3 DNA: TGTGCCAGCAGCTTAGAGGTAGCGGGGAATGAGCAGTTCTTC

clone size: -
J gene: TRBJ2-7
V gene: TRBV4-1
D gene: TRBD2
CDR3 protein: CASSQDLAGGPVEQYF
CDR3 DNA: TGCGCCAGCAGCCAAGATCTTGCGGGGGGCCCGGTCGAGCAGTACTTC

clone size: once
J gene: TRBJ2-5
V gene: TRBV6-4
D gene: TRBD2
CDR3 protein: CASSPGLAGTETQYF
CDR3 DNA: TGTGCCAGCAGCCCTGGACTAGCGGGGACAGAGACCCAGTACTTC

clone size: -
J gene: TRBJ2-7
V gene: TRBV7-9
D gene: -
CDR3 protein: CASSPSSYEQYF
CDR3 DNA: TGTGCCAGCAGTCCTAGCTCCTACGAGCAGTACTTC

clone size: -
J gene: TRBJ1-5
V gene: TRBV30
D gene: TRBD1
CDR3 protein: CAWSGHRGQVGNQPQHF
CDR3 DNA: TGTGCCTGGAGTGGCCACAGGGGGCAGGTAGGCAATCAGCCCCAGCATTTT

clone size: -
J gene: TRBJ2-1
V gene: TRBV14
D gene: TRBD2
CDR3 protein: CASSLQGLGQFF
CDR3 DNA: TGTGCCAGCAGCCTCCAGGGACTAGGTCAGTTCTTC

clone size: -
J gene: TRBJ2-5
V gene: TRBV4-1
D gene: -
CDR3 protein: CASSQWQQETQYF
CDR3 DNA: TGCGCCAGCAGCCAGTGGCAGCAAGAGACCCAGTACTTC

clone size: -
J gene: TRBJ1-3
V gene: TRBV19
D gene: -
CDR3 protein: CASMEGTGNTIYF
CDR3 DNA: TGTGCCAGTATGGAGGGGACTGGAAACACCATATATTTT

clone size: -
J gene: TRBJ2-6
V gene: TRBV5-1
D gene: -
CDR3 protein: CASSLAQVYSGANVLTF
CDR3 DNA: TGCGCCAGCAGCTTGGCCCAGGTTTACTCTGGGGCCAACGTCCTGACTTTC

clone size: -
J gene: TRBJ2-3
V gene: TRBV10-3
D gene: -
CDR3 protein: CAISETDPRGDTQYF
CDR3 DNA: TGTGCCATCAGTGAGACTGACCCAAGGGGAGATACGCAGTATTTT

clone size: few
J gene: TRBJ2-5
V gene: TRBV19
D gene: TRBD2
CDR3 protein: CASSPWTSGQETQYF
CDR3 DNA: TGTGCCAGTAGTCCCTGGACTAGCGGCCAAGAGACCCAGTACTTC

clone size: -
J gene: TRBJ1-1
V gene: TRBV6-1
D gene: -
CDR3 protein: CASRASRDTEAFF
CDR3 DNA: TGTGCCAGCAGGGCGTCCCGGGACACTGAAGCTTTCTTT

clone size: -
J gene: TRBJ2-5
V gene: TRBV2
D gene: -
CDR3 protein: CASRAGTGKETQYF
CDR3 DNA: TGTGCCAGCAGGGCCGGGACTGGGAAAGAGACCCAGTACTTC

clone size: -
J gene: TRBJ2-1
V gene: TRBV30
D gene: -
CDR3 protein: CAWSGGSSYNEQFF
CDR3 DNA: TGTGCCTGGAGTGGTGGGAGCTCCTACAATGAGCAGTTCTTC

clone size: -
J gene: TRBJ2-7
V gene: TRBV7-8
D gene: -
CDR3 protein: CASSLDQGFSYEQYF
CDR3 DNA: TGTGCCAGCAGCTTAGATCAGGGATTCTCCTACGAGCAGTACTTC

clone size: -
J gene: TRBJ1-2
V gene: TRBV19
D gene: -
CDR3 protein: CASSIPGYDYGYTF
CDR3 DNA: TGTGCCAGTAGTATCCCGGGGTATGACTATGGCTACACCTTC

clone size: -
J gene: TRBJ2-2
V gene: TRBV11-2
D gene: -
CDR3 protein: CASSLSRDTGELFF
CDR3 DNA: TGTGCCAGCAGCTTGAGCAGGGACACCGGGGAGCTGTTTTTT

clone size: -
J gene: TRBJ2-5
V gene: TRBV5-4
D gene: -
CDR3 protein: CASSGQYGVETQYF
CDR3 DNA: TGTGCCAGCAGCGGTCAGTATGGTGTGGAGACCCAGTACTTC

clone size: -
J gene: TRBJ2-2
V gene: TRBV29-1
D gene: -
CDR3 protein: CSVHRAGELFF
CDR3 DNA: TGCAGCGTTCACAGGGCCGGGGAGCTGTTTTTT

clone size: -
J gene: TRBJ2-7
V gene: TRBV6-5
D gene: -
CDR3 protein: CASSYSTAGPQNEQYF
CDR3 DNA: TGTGCCAGCAGTTACTCGACGGCAGGCCCCCAGAACGAGCAGTACTTC

clone size: -
J gene: TRBJ2-1
V gene: TRBV18
D gene: TRBD2
CDR3 protein: CASSRVFAGLADPMNEQFF
CDR3 DNA: TGTGCCAGCTCACGGGTATTTGCGGGACTAGCGGACCCAATGAATGAGCAGTTCTTC

clone size: -
J gene: TRBJ1-1
V gene: TRBV29-1
D gene: -
CDR3 protein: CSAKVSAEAFF
CDR3 DNA: TGCAGCGCAAAGGTGAGCGCTGAAGCTTTCTTT

clone size: -
J gene: TRBJ1-2
V gene: TRBV5-4
D gene: TRBD1
CDR3 protein: CASKLGGPSYGYTF
CDR3 DNA: TGTGCCAGCAAATTAGGGGGCCCATCCTATGGCTACACCTTC

clone size: -
J gene: TRBJ2-2
V gene: TRBV7-6
D gene: TRBD1
CDR3 protein: CASSLAQGTDGELFF
CDR3 DNA: TGTGCCAGCAGCTTAGCACAGGGGACGGACGGGGAGCTGTTTTTT

clone size: -
J gene: TRBJ1-1
V gene: TRBV5-5
D gene: TRBD1
CDR3 protein: CASSWGTGRNTEAFF
CDR3 DNA: TGTGCCAGCAGCTGGGGGACAGGGCGGAACACTGAAGCTTTCTTT

clone size: -
J gene: TRBJ2-4
V gene: TRBV28
D gene: TRBD1
CDR3 protein: CASTPGQGLTNIQYF
CDR3 DNA: TGTGCCAGCACCCCGGGACAGGGGTTAACGAACATTCAGTACTTC

clone size: -
J gene: TRBJ2-1
V gene: TRBV28
D gene: TRBD2
CDR3 protein: CASTSPRTSRGFF
CDR3 DNA: TGTGCCAGCACCTCACCAAGGACTAGCCGGGGGTTCTTC

clone size: -
J gene: TRBJ2-7
V gene: TRBV19
D gene: TRBD1
CDR3 protein: CASSTGTGYGQYF
CDR3 DNA: TGTGCCAGTAGTACCGGGACAGGGTATGGGCAGTACTTC

clone size: -
J gene: TRBJ2-6
V gene: TRBV2
D gene: TRBD1
CDR3 protein: CASTLGTGVFSGANVLTF
CDR3 DNA: TGTGCCAGCACTCTTGGGACAGGGGTTTTCTCTGGGGCCAACGTCCTGACTTTC

clone size: -
J gene: TRBJ2-4
V gene: TRBV7-2
D gene: -
CDR3 protein: CASSFDSQFENIQYF
CDR3 DNA: TGTGCCAGCAGCTTCGACTCCCAGTTTGAGAACATTCAGTACTTC

clone size: -
J gene: TRBJ2-1
V gene: TRBV6-6
D gene: TRBD1
CDR3 protein: CATGDRGRGGEQFF
CDR3 DNA: TGTGCCACCGGGGACAGGGGGCGCGGCGGTGAGCAGTTCTTC

clone size: -
J gene: TRBJ2-7
V gene: TRBV25-1
D gene: TRBD1
CDR3 protein: CASSEPPGGNYEQYF
CDR3 DNA: TGTGCCAGCAGTGAACCCCCAGGGGGCAACTACGAGCAGTACTTC

clone size: -
J gene: TRBJ2-1
V gene: TRBV19
D gene: TRBD1
CDR3 protein: CASSHGQDNSEQFF
CDR3 DNA: TGTGCCAGTAGTCACGGACAGGACAATAGTGAGCAGTTCTTC

clone size: -
J gene: TRBJ1-2
V gene: TRBV5-4
D gene: -
CDR3 protein: CASSLVAEPNYGYTF
CDR3 DNA: TGTGCCAGCAGCTTGGTGGCAGAACCTAACTATGGCTACACCTTC